The clone carrying this T cell receptor beta chain was detected ten times or more. TCRdb itself ran the PCR reads through MiXCR, one entry per CDR3 protein. The repertoire holds roughly 320,000 distinct CDR3 sequences, with roughly a quarter as singletons. The entry originates in a study of molecular identifiers for immune sequencing clone quantification. Germline V gene lookup returns CDR1 KGHDR and CDR2 SFDVKD. V was cut by 12 bases and J by 0 bases, with 17 bases left in between. The CDR3 has 15 amino acids. This receptor was taken from a human donor in good health. Some libraries in this study had Jurkat cell RNA spiked in. This chain joins TRBV24-1 and TRBJ2-1; a possible D gene is TRBD2 (6 bases). What was sequenced was naive CD8+ T cells from blood, with Jurkat cell RNA spiked in. Noted subset: FACS-sorted CD8+CD4-CCR7+CD45RA+ naive T cells. The CDR3 spells CAPRAGQNSYNEQFF. The CDR3 DNA follows: TGTGCCCCAAGGGCGGGGCAAAACTCCTACAATGAGCAGTTCTTC.